A selection of T cell receptor beta chains follows, all from one sample in a study of T-cell memory formation after mild COVID-19. TCRdb called the 5' RACE reads again in MiXCR, with one record for every CDR3 protein. This repertoire shows 270,000 or so distinct CDR3 sequences, roughly 18% found once; its top ten account for about 21%. The specimen sequenced was PBMCs or a T cell subset sorted from them (not recorded which). All receptors derive from a man aged 18 to 35 who had mild COVID-19 (a few samples of this study predate the infection). Cell type and time point are not known. Both conserved end residues are part of each CDR3. The D gene is left open where the match is weak. Some rows have no size entry. The others give once, few or many, or a class for an expanded clone.

clone_size j_call d_call v_call cdr3_aa cdr3_nt
few TRBJ2-5 - TRBV20-1 CSASVGGSSVETQYF TGCAGTGCTAGTGTTGGAGGGTCGTCGGTGGAGACCCAGTACTTC
many TRBJ2-3 - TRBV2 CASQWDPISDTQYF TGTGCCAGCCAGTGGGACCCTATTTCAGATACGCAGTATTTT
few TRBJ2-2 - TRBV5-1 CASSLNGGGIDTGELFF TGCGCCAGCAGCTTGAATGGAGGGGGGATAGACACCGGGGAGCTGTTTTTT
many TRBJ2-1 - TRBV11-2 CASSPGTGLSNEQFF TGTGCCAGCAGCCCCGGGACTGGGCTATCCAATGAGCAGTTCTTC
- TRBJ2-2 - TRBV14 CASSRENTIGELFF TGTGCCAGCAGCCGAGAAAACACGATCGGGGAGCTGTTTTTT
few TRBJ2-6 - TRBV4-1 CASSQGRGSGANVLTF TGCGCCAGCAGCCAAGGTCGGGGCTCTGGGGCCAACGTCCTGACTTTC
few TRBJ1-5 - TRBV4-1 CASSQAPGVHNQPQHF TGCGCCAGCAGCCAGGCCCCCGGGGTACACAATCAGCCCCAGCATTTT
few TRBJ1-6 - TRBV4-1 CASSYHLARSPLHF TGCGCCAGCAGCTACCACTTAGCTAGATCACCCCTCCACTTT
few TRBJ1-2 TRBD1 TRBV20-1 CSAPGQGALGGYTF TGCAGTGCCCCTGGACAGGGGGCTCTTGGGGGCTACACCTTC
many TRBJ2-7 - TRBV11-1 CASSPPSSYEQYF TGTGCCAGCAGCCCGCCCTCCTCCTACGAGCAGTACTTC
few TRBJ2-1 - TRBV4-1 CASRAVVGYNEQFF TGCGCCAGCCGCGCGGTGGTTGGGTACAATGAGCAGTTCTTC
few TRBJ2-1 - TRBV9 CANGGNEQFF TGTGCCAATGGGGGCAATGAGCAGTTCTTC
- TRBJ2-2 - TRBV30 CAWTTGNTGELFF TGTGCCTGGACTACAGGGAACACCGGGGAGCTGTTTTTT
- TRBJ2-1 - TRBV6-5 CASSYQPPGQFF TGTGCCAGCAGTTACCAACCTCCGGGACAGTTCTTC
- TRBJ2-3 TRBD2 TRBV9 CASSVERGGGDTQYF TGTGCCAGCAGCGTCGAGCGGGGGGGCGGGGATACGCAGTATTTT
- TRBJ2-1 TRBD1 TRBV6-2/TRBV6-3 CASSPRQGPYNEQFF TGTGCCAGCAGTCCGAGACAGGGCCCCTACAATGAGCAGTTCTTC
few TRBJ2-3 - TRBV4-3 CASSLAYGTDTQYF TGCGCCAGCAGCCTTGCGTACGGCACAGATACGCAGTATTTT
many TRBJ2-1 - TRBV5-1 CASSLMAADEQFF TGCGCCAGCAGCTTGATGGCAGCGGATGAGCAGTTCTTC
- TRBJ2-7 - TRBV6-5 CASSYPRQWSYEQYF TGTGCCAGCAGTTACCCACGGCAGTGGTCCTACGAGCAGTACTTC
- TRBJ2-3 TRBD1 TRBV7-9 CASSSDRSWADTQYF TGTGCCAGCAGCTCGGACAGGTCGTGGGCAGATACGCAGTATTTT
few TRBJ2-5 TRBD1 TRBV27 CASSSRGPLETQYF TGTGCCAGCAGTTCGAGGGGGCCTTTAGAGACCCAGTACTTC
few TRBJ1-2 - TRBV29-1 CSVWGGSYGYTF TGCAGCGTATGGGGCGGGTCATATGGCTACACCTTC
- TRBJ2-7 - TRBV27 CASSLSYVPYEQYF TGTGCCAGCAGTTTAAGTTACGTACCCTACGAGCAGTACTTC
- TRBJ2-2 TRBD1 TRBV7-3 CASSARTGNTGELFF TGTGCCAGCAGCGCCAGGACAGGGAACACCGGGGAGCTGTTTTTT